Below are 9 T cell receptor beta chains sequenced from a single sample in a study of T cell responses to AZD1222 COVID-19 vaccine (dated by TCRdb to about 2021). Libraries were made using the immunoSEQ multiplex PCR assay. Held by TCRdb, this immuneACCESS table contains in-frame sequences only and omits some clones. Under half of the omission traces to an unresolved V gene where checked; the cause of the rest is unknown. In all, the sample holds about 160,000 clones, and almost 90% of those were seen once. The top ten clones comprise more than 5.5% of the sample. Reading the label with the study, this specimen's time point is: baseline before first vaccination. The sample was peripheral blood, taken on day 0 of AZD1222 vaccination. These receptors all stem from an adult in good health.

The chain has TRBV30 and TRBJ1-2; perhaps TRBD1 as D (6 bases). CDR1 and CDR2 from the germline V gene are GTSNPN and SVGIG (reference sequence). The CDR3 is 13 residues long. Trimming left V 3 bases short and J 0 bases short, with 8 bases between. As DNA, the CDR3 is TGTGCCTGGAGGGACAGTTCTAACTATGGCTACACCTTC. Translated, it gives CAWRDSSNYGYTF. The complete variable domain, with remaining parts taken from reference TRBV30 and TRBJ1-2, reads SQTIHQWPATLVQPVGSPLSLECTVEGTSNPNLYWYRQAAGRGLQLLFYSVGIGQISSEVPQNLSASRPQDRQFILSSKKLLLSDSGFYLCAWRDSSNYGYTFGSGTRLTVV.

The CDR3 DNA sequence: TGTGCCAGCAGTGAGGCCACAGGCTATGGCTACACCTTC. Its translation is CASSEATGYGYTF. V and J are TRBV2 and TRBJ1-2; D might be TRBD1 (5 bases). The CDR3 consists of 13 residues. Germline lookup yields CDR1 SNHLY and CDR2 FYNNEI. The germline V and J ends were trimmed by 3 bases and 4 bases, with 9 bases remaining between them.

The rearrangement uses TRBV11-3 and TRBJ2-3, with D hard to call. V lost 1 base and J 1 base, leaving 9 bases between the germline ends. This CDR3 has 15 amino acids. Germline CDR1 and CDR2: SGHNT and YENEEA. CDR3 in DNA: TGTGCCAGCAGCTTAGCTCTCGGAGGCACAGATACGCAGTATTTT. It codes for CASSLALGGTDTQYF.

This chain joins TRBV4-2 and TRBJ1-3; the match to TRBD1 covers 11 bases. Germline V gene sequence: CDR1 LGHNA, CDR2 YNFKEQ. Trimming removed 0 bases from V and 5 bases from J; junction bases left unmatched: 9. This CDR3 spans 18 amino acids. As DNA, the CDR3 is TGTGCCAGCAGCCAAGATCCGACGGGACAGGGGGTCAGAAACACCATATATTTT. Protein: CASSQDPTGQGVRNTIYF.

The rearrangement links TRBV24-1 to TRBJ1-5; 8 bases line up with TRBD1. The germline CDR1 and CDR2 sequences are KGHDR and SFDVKD. V lost 5 bases and J lost 4; bases outside the gene matches: 21. The CDR3 has 20 residues. The CDR3 sequence is CATSASPGQDARTGNQPQHF. Written as DNA, the CDR3 is TGTGCCACCAGTGCATCCCCGGGACAGGACGCCCGAACCGGGAATCAGCCCCAGCATTTT.

Here the CDR3 DNA reads TGTGCCAGCAGCGGACGGACAGGGCCCTACGAGCAGTACTTC. This codes for CASSGRTGPYEQYF. V is TRBV11-1 and J is TRBJ2-7, with 8 bases fitting TRBD1. V trimming: 5 bases; J trimming: 2 bases; junction bases outside the gene matches: 5. Germline loops: CDR1 SGHAT, CDR2 FQDESV (reference sequence). CDR3 length equals 14 residues.

This chain joins TRBV7-9 and TRBJ2-5; 7 bases fit TRBD1. This CDR3 contains 15 residues. After removal of 5 bases from V and 5 bases from J, the junction contained 11 bases not matched to a gene. Per the germline V gene, CDR1 is SEHNR and CDR2 is FQNEAQ (reference sequence). The CDR3 here is CASSRGDSTLETQYF. Here the CDR3 DNA reads TGTGCCAGCAGCCGTGGGGACAGTACCTTGGAGACCCAGTACTTC.

The gene calls are TRBV18 and TRBJ1-2; D gene uncertain. Germline V lookup: CDR1 KGHSH, CDR2 LQKENI. There are 12 residues in the CDR3. The V end lost 4 bases, the J end lost 6 bases, and 9 bases lay between the germline ends. CDR3 sequence reads: CASSRPTDGYTF. The CDR3 DNA reads TGTGCCAGCTCACGACCGACCGATGGCTACACCTTC.

The CDR3 region is CASSLSGGASGNTIYF. As DNA, the CDR3 is TGTGCCAGCAGCTTGTCAGGGGGCGCCTCTGGAAACACCATATATTTT. This chain links TRBV5-4 with TRBJ1-3; 8 nucleotides line up with TRBD1. Germline CDR1 and CDR2: SGHNT and YYREEE (reference sequence). Trimming at V came to 1 base and at J to 0 bases, leaving 3 bases not matched to a gene. This CDR3 has 16 amino acids.